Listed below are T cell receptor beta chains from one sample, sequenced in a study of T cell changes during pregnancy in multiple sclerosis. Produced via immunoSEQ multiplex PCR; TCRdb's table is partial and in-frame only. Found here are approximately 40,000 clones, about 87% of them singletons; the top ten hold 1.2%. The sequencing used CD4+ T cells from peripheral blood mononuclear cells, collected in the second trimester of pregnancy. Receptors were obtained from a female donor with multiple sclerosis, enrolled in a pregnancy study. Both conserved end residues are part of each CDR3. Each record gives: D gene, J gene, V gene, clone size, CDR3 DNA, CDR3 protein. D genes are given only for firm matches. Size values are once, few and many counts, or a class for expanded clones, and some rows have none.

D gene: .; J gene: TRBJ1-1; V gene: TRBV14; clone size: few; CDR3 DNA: TGTGCCAGCAGCCTCTTGGGGGGGGGCACTGAAGCTTTCTTT; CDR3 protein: CASSLLGGGTEAFF
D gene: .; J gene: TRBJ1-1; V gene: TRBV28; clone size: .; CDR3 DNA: TGTGCCAGCAGTCCCGCCGACAGGTCTACTGAAGCTTTCTTT; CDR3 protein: CASSPADRSTEAFF
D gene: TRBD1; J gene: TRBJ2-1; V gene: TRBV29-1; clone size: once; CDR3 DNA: TGCAGCACAAGACAGGGATTCCCCTACAATGAGCAGTTCTTC; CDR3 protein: CSTRQGFPYNEQFF
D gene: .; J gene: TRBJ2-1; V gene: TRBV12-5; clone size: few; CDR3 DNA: TGTGCTAGTGGTTTGTTCGGCCCACAGGGTGAGCAGTTCTTC; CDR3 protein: CASGLFGPQGEQFF
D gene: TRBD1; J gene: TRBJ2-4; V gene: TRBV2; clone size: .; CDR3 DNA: TGTGCCAGCACCCTTAACAGGGGGAAGGGCATTCAGTACTTC; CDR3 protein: CASTLNRGKGIQYF
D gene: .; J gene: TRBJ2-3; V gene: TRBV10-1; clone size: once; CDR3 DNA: TGCGCCAGCACCAACACGGTAGCGCTGCGCACAGATACGCAGTATTTT; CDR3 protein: CASTNTVALRTDTQYF
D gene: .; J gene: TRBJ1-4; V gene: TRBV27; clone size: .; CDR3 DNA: TGTGCCAGCAGTTTATCGGGAGTAGGCGAAAAACTGTTTTTT; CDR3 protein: CASSLSGVGEKLFF
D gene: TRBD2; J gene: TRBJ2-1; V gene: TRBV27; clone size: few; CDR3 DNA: TGTGCCAGCAGTTTAAAAGAAAGCGGGAGACCGTTCCATGAGCAGTTCTTC; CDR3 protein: CASSLKESGRPFHEQFF
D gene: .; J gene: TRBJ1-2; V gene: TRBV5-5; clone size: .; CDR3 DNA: TGTGCCAGCAGCCCTGACATCACAAACTCAGGAGGCTATGGCTACACCTTC; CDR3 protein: CASSPDITNSGGYGYTF
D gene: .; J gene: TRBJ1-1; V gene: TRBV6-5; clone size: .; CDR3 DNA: TGTGCCAGCAGTTATGGAGGAATGAACACTGAAGCTTTCTTT; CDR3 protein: CASSYGGMNTEAFF
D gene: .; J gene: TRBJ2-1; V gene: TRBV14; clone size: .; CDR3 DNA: TGTGCCAGCAGCCAAGACAGTTACAATGAGCAGTTCTTC; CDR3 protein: CASSQDSYNEQFF
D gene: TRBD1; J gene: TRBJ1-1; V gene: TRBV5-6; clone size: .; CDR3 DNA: TGTGCCAGCAGCTTGGACAGGGGCAGGATGAACACTGAAGCTTTCTTT; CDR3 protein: CASSLDRGRMNTEAFF
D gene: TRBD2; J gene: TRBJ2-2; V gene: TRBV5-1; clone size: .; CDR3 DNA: TGCGCCAGCAGCTTGGCGACTAGCACTGCCGGGGAGCTGTTTTTT; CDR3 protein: CASSLATSTAGELFF
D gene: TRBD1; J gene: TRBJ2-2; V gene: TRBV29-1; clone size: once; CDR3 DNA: TGCAGCGTTGGGAGACAGGGGTCCACCGGGGAGCTGTTTTTT; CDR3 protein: CSVGRQGSTGELFF
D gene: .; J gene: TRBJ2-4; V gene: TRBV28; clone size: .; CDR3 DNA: TGTGCCAGCAGTTTGCAGGGAGGGGGAGCCAAAAACATTCAGTACTTC; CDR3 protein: CASSLQGGGAKNIQYF
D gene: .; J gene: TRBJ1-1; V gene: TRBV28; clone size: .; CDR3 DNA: TGTGCCATATCCCGGGACAACTCTTTCATTAACACTGAAGCTTTCTTT; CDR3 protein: CAISRDNSFINTEAFF
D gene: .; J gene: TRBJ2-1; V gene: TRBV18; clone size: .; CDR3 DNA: TGTGCCAGCTCACCAAGTGGCGGGCGGACCTACAATGAGCAGTTCTTC; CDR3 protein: CASSPSGGRTYNEQFF
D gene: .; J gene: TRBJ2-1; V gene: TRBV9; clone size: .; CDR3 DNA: TGTGCCAGCAGCGTAACTTTGGCAGGCTCCTACAATGAGCAGTTCTTC; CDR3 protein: CASSVTLAGSYNEQFF
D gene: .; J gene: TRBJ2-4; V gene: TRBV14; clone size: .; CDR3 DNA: TGTGCCAGCAGCCAAGAGGGTGGCTCCCCGATGAGGGACATTCAGTACTTC; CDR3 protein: CASSQEGGSPMRDIQYF
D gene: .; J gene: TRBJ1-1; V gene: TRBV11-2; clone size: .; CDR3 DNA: TGTGCCAGCGGCGGGACGGACGACACTGAAGCTTTCTTT; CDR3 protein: CASGGTDDTEAFF
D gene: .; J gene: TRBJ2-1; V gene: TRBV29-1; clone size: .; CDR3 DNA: TGCAGCGTTGTCTACGTCGTGAATGAGCAGTTCTTC; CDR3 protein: CSVVYVVNEQFF
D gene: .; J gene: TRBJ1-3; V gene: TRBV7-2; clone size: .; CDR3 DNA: TGTGCCAGCAGCTTAGGTCAGTTCTCTGGAAACACCATATATTTT; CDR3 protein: CASSLGQFSGNTIYF